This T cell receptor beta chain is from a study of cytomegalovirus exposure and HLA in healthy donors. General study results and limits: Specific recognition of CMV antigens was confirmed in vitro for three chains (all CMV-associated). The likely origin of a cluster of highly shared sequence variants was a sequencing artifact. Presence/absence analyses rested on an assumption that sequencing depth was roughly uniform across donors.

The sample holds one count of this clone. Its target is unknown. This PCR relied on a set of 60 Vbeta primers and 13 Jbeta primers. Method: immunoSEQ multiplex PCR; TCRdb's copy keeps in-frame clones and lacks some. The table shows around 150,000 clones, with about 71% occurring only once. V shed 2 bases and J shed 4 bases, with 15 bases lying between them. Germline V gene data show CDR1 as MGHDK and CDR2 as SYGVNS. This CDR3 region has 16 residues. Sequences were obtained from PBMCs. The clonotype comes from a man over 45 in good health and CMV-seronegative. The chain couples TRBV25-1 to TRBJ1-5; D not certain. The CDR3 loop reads CASSEPGARPNQPQHF. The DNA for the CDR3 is TGTGCCAGCAGTGAACCGGGAGCACGCCCGAATCAGCCCCAGCATTTT.